This T cell receptor (beta chain) was recovered during a study of cytomegalovirus exposure and HLA in healthy donors (dated by TCRdb to the late 2010s). Study-wide context: According to an earlier analysis of 587 of the donors, some 180 million T cells yielded some 110 million unique TCR beta sequences and less than 300 Gb of sequence data. Among the roughly 400 genotyped donors, around 79% belonged to the genetic ancestry cluster associated with self-reported Caucasian donors. Besides the first cohort of about 730 subjects, a separate validation cohort made up of over a hundred different subjects was used. To study patterns of TCR occurrence, a later analysis re-analyzed previously published TCR beta repertoires from under 750 donors and added high-resolution HLA genotyping. High-throughput TCR immunosequencing, statistical association of individual TCRs with disease status, and machine learning were combined to predict cytomegalovirus infection status. Among about 390 genotyped donors of the cohort, an average of about 240,000 unique TCR beta nucleotide sequences were sequenced per donor, roughly a sixth of them non-productive. In an earlier analysis of around 540 of the donors, high-throughput TCR beta sequencing was used to judge whether each TCR beta V gene segment behaved as functional or pseudogenic. An early release covering roughly 640 HLA-typed donors comprised roughly 300 gigabases of sequencing data and tens of millions of unique TCR sequences. Because of strong linkage in the cohort, four to six DR-DQ haplotypes were treated as single units for association and clustering. Both class I and class II loci were covered by HLA typing, at four-digit resolution. The study was designed to test whether signatures of past pathogen exposure could be identified by cataloging public T cell receptors. All discovery cohort repertoires had been generated using a single sequencing platform. A later genetic analysis took genome-wide SNP genotypes for about three fifths of the 666 donors and used that subset as a discovery cohort. Donor age, sex, ethnicity and CMV serostatus were collected together with the repertoire data. The number of donors typed differed by locus, with 629-630 for A, B, C, DRB1 and DQB1, roughly 520 for DQA1, over 600 for DPA1, and some 440 for DPB1. The study used immunosequencing to profile the T cell repertoires of about 670 subjects and linked those repertoires to cytomegalovirus serostatus. In the later analysis, no new phenotypic data were used to find candidate immune exposures; instead, reliance was placed on TCR beta sequences and their occurrence across donors.

As encoded in the germline V gene, CDR1 is MNHEY while CDR2 is SVGAGI. The junction shows trimming of 5 bases on V and 6 bases on J, plus 14 bases between the germline ends. Spanning cysteine to phenylalanine, the CDR3 consists of 13 amino acids. The entry retains the CDR3 DNA only, 39 bases that are in frame from base 1. The cohort comprised approximately 700 healthy bone marrow donors. All cohort members were sampled while nominally healthy, although unrecorded immune exposures were likely present. CMV serostatus was recorded as positive for about 300 and negative for about 50% of the roughly 670 cohort members, whereas no CMV serostatus was recorded for the donor in question. A peripheral blood sample was provided by each donor, and peripheral blood mononuclear cells were used for TCR beta sequencing. Genomic DNA was extracted from the blood cell samples with the Qiagen DNeasy Blood Extraction Kit.

Library preparation employed the immunoSEQ multiplex PCR assay. A mixture of 60 forward primers for TCR Vbeta segments and 13 reverse primers for TCR Jbeta segments was used in the multiplex PCR. The CDR3 region of rearranged TCR beta genes was amplified from genomic DNA by a multiplex PCR assay. On the Illumina HiSeq System, the amplified TCR beta libraries were sequenced as 87-base-pair reads. The published analysis was carried out like this. A later analysis tallied 75 million to 95 million unique TCR beta chains across the 666 repertoires, and approximately 9.9 million of those chains were shared by two or more donors. Raw reads were error-corrected and collapsed into unique sequences with a nearest-neighbor algorithm that merged closely related sequences to remove PCR and sequencing errors. CDR3 sequences were aligned to IMGT reference sequences to assign V, D and J gene segments. For a sequence to be retained, at least a six-nucleotide match to both a V gene segment and a J gene segment was required. Rearrangements were called productive when the CDR3 lacked stop codons and stayed in frame with V and J; all others were non-productive. CDR3 was defined by IMGT convention, running from the second conserved V-encoded cysteine to the conserved J-encoded phenylalanine. The earlier analysis of about 590 of the donors excluded sequences that lacked an unambiguous match to a single V gene segment. In an earlier analysis of around 600 of the donors, V segments were called functional above 56.7% productive rearrangements and were called segregating when the between-donor standard deviation exceeded 5%. A statistical classification framework was built to diagnose cytomegalovirus status from the catalog of TCR beta chain sequences. A later analysis assigned V and J genes by comparing TCR nucleotide sequences with IMGT/GENE-DB human TR gene sequences. In a later analysis, CDR3 sequences and most-parsimonious VDJ recombination scenarios were assigned using the TCRdist pipeline. In a later analysis, each TCR beta chain was defined by its CDR3 amino acid sequence together with its V-gene family, and reads without a unique V-gene family were excluded. As a way to deal with suspected cross-contamination and a sequencing artifact, a later analysis dropped 640 or so nucleotide sequences that were highly shared and had low generation probability. A later analysis calculated a clonal expansion index for each public chain from normalized within-repertoire ranks of inferred template counts. In a later analysis, generation probabilities were computed using a VDJ recombination model fitted to out-of-frame rearrangements, and the results were checked against IGoR. A later analysis scored TCR-TCR, TCR-HLA and TCR-CMV co-occurrence with hypergeometric tests, applying a repertoire-size bias correction to TCR pairs. A later analysis estimated false discovery rates by permuting HLA or CMV assignments 20 times. In a later analysis, co-occurring TCRs were grouped using DBSCAN, with TCRdist sequence similarity added in when clustering inside HLA-allele-positive subsets. Co-occurrence clustering excluded repertoires with fewer than 30,000 or more than 120,000 public chains, plus five with anomalous nucleotide sharing. The table comes from immuneACCESS by way of TCRdb, which keeps in-frame sequences with V and J called. Part of the clones is missing from these tables; in studies checked, under half for an unresolved V gene and the rest for unknown reasons. Clonal size and the V and J genes are those of that table, whereas D and trimming came from the DNA. The sample contains about 82,000 clones, under 80% of them found a single time. The biggest ten clones account for under 15% of the sample.

Regarding this clone: What this receptor recognizes is not known. The sample holds no much larger clone one base away, and base qualities are not on file.

The paper as a whole reports these results and caveats: V-gene and J-gene trimming of TCR beta chains was associated with a missense DCLRE1C variant in a later genetic analysis, and the association was replicated in an independent cohort. The authors suggested that the approach could potentially be extended to other disease states and immunological phenotypes. HLA typing was unavailable for some donors at each locus, so association tests used only the typed subset. CMV serostatus was the only immune exposure information available for the cohort. Over 15 rarely observed V segments, including chromosome 9 orphons, were excluded from the earlier analysis of approximately 600 of the donors because counts were too low. The sequencing pipeline was judged likely to have produced a cluster of highly shared sequence variants as a technical artifact. Correlated functional status among segregating V segments might be attributable to linkage disequilibrium, but an unknown experimental factor could not be ruled out. Specific HLA alleles were associated with 18,000 or so TCR beta sequences at a false discovery rate of 0.05 in a later analysis. Strong co-occurrence of HLA alleles, especially DR and DQ, made assigning TCR associations to individual alleles difficult. The cohort was sequenced for TCR beta chains only, and without alpha or paired-chain data the features that could be detected were limited. Roughly uniform sequencing depth across donors was assumed in presence/absence analyses, although this assumption may not hold. According to a later genetic analysis, donors in an Asian-associated ancestry cluster had fewer N-insertions in productive TCRs than the approximately 700-donor mean. The study gave a list of under 200 TCR beta chains associated with cytomegalovirus. The classifier was reported to diagnose cytomegalovirus status with high specificity and sensitivity in both the original and validation cohorts. A later analysis reported that several top co-occurrence clusters appeared linked to parvovirus B19, influenza, CMV and Epstein-Barr virus. While some public TCRs were present in many individuals, most TCR sequences turned up only very rarely across donors. An earlier analysis of 587 of the donors showed that most TCR beta V segments appeared in productive rearrangements either about 87% or about 30% of the time, which broadly matched IMGT annotations. A further reported finding was that TCR beta sequences accurately predicted the HLA-A and HLA-B alleles for most subjects in the first cohort. In a later analysis, HLA-associated TCR beta chains were found to be more clonally expanded and to have lower generation probabilities than equally common non-associated chains. A later analysis found that most CMV-associated TCR beta chains appeared HLA-restricted, with HLA associations seemingly driven largely by CMV exposure. Some IMGT-functional V segments, including TRBV6-2 and TRBV6-3, could not be told apart with the 87-base-pair reads, so those segments were excluded. In vitro tests confirmed that a few of the cytomegalovirus-associated TCR beta chains recognize cytomegalovirus antigens. In a later analysis, the rate of TCR association differed among HLA loci, with DRB1 alleles having the most associated TCRs and HLA-C alleles having the fewest.

This TCR was recovered from a human donor in good health. Specimen: PBMCs. The chain was built from TRBV6-5 and TRBJ2-7, with a tentative D gene TRBD2 over 6 matching bases. At the DNA level, the sequence is TGTGCCAGCAGTGGGGGGTTCTTGGGCGAGCAGTACTTC. Its translation reads: CASSGGFLGEQYF.